One T cell receptor beta chain is described in this entry. The clone's antigen remains unknown. No base-level quality is on record; no much larger clone is a single base apart. Enrolling through a virtual design, the prospective study's participants ranged in age from roughly 18 to 90 years and lived across approximately 25 United States geographic areas. In the prospective study, cohorts were assigned on the basis of participant-reported clinical history obtained from a screening survey and a study questionnaire. ImmuneRACE Cohort 3 recovered participants were defined by two consecutive negative NP/OP PCR tests, healthcare professional clearance, or symptom resolution. Mobile phlebotomists in the prospective study collected whole blood, serum and a nasopharyngeal or oropharyngeal swab from every participant. Participants in the prospective study had the option to provide additional blood draws and questionnaires over an approximately two-month period. Before DNA extraction, blood samples from the prospective study were shipped at room temperature or frozen.

This sample was included in a study of blood T cell repertoires in COVID-19 (dated by TCRdb to about 2020). Concerning the study at large: Samples covering the acute and convalescent phases of COVID-19 were provided by collaborators in the United States, Italy and Spain. The samples were drawn from the first 160 participants of the ongoing ImmuneRACE study and from 950 to 1,500 subjects provided by 6 global collaborators. HLA class I and class II types, where available, came from metadata supplied by the sample provider rather than from assay-based typing. The dataset comprised deeply sampled blood TCRbeta repertoires from subjects exposed to, actively infected with, or recovered from COVID-19. The repertoires were made available in a free public database intended to serve as a resource for research on the immune response to SARS-CoV-2. Sample metadata almost always included a de-identified subject ID, COVID-19 status, age in years and sex. The material from the prospective study consisted of cDNA or gDNA derived from T cells, B-cell-depleted T cells, or PBMCs. The paper as a whole reports these results and caveats: The amount of clinical and demographic metadata varied by source and participant and was provided uncurated.

The immunoSEQ Assay, a bias-controlled multiplex PCR, was used to amplify TCRbeta CDR3 regions from genomic DNA. Regarding the original processing steps: Nucleated cell counts per sample were estimated from amplification of reference gene primers within the assay. To quantify the absolute abundance of each unique TCRbeta CDR3 rearrangement, sequence reads were collapsed and filtered. For each sample, productive Simpson clonality was calculated by taking the square root of Simpson's diversity index across productive rearrangements. The immuneACCESS repertoire file appears here via TCRdb, limited to in-frame rearrangements. These files lack a portion of the clones; in checked studies, under half of the deficit traces to unresolved V genes, and the cause of the others is not known. V and J calls and clone size are given by that table; D and trimming were obtained from the DNA. Across this sample there are around 360,000 clones, with less than 90% seen only once. The ten largest clones represent 2.5% to 3.5% of the sample.

At the junction V is shortened by 2 bases and J by 8 bases; bases outside the gene matches: 7. CDR1 SGHRS and CDR2 YFSETQ are derived from the germline V gene. Measured from the cysteine to the phenylalanine, the CDR3 is 15 residues long. Kept here is only the CDR3 DNA, which spans 45 bases and is read in frame from base 1. Material: PBMCs or T cells enriched from blood (not recorded which). The chain was built from TRBV5-1 and TRBJ1-6; 7 junctional bases match TRBD1. The source is a woman between 25 and 40 years old who had recovered from COVID-19. The bases are TGCGCCAGCAGCTTTGAAGCCAGGGGGTATTCACCCCTCCACTTT. Translated, it reads CASSFEARGYSPLHF.